Sequencing of this T cell receptor (beta chain) was carried out in a study of Ad26.COV2.S vaccination and SARS-CoV-2 variants. Findings of the study overall: Placebo recipients showed lower spike-specific TCR breadth than vaccinees.

The CDR3 runs 15 residues. The trim removed 5 bases at V and 4 bases at J, leaving 8 bases unmatched. The germline V gene has CDR1 SEHNR and CDR2 FQNEAQ (reference sequence). For this clone: Its antigen is unknown.

The treatment was: around 19 received Ad26.COV2.S at low or high dose, single or two shots; roughly 5 received placebo; per-sample allocation not given. The samples date from day 63 after the first vaccine or placebo injection. The repertoire was sequenced with immunoSEQ multiplex PCR; TCRdb's copy has only in-frame clones and lacks some. This table has just over 350,000 clones, about 88% appearing once. The sample in question was peripheral blood, obtained in a trial of Ad26.COV2.S vaccine versus placebo. The chain employs TRBV7-9 and TRBJ2-1; 7 positions match TRBD2. This TCR came from a person between 18 and 65 years old who received the Ad26.COV2.S COVID-19 vaccine or a placebo. In DNA form, the CDR3 reads TGTGCCAGCAGCCGAGCTAGCGGAGTTTACAATGAGCAGTTCTTC. Encoded protein: CASSRASGVYNEQFF.